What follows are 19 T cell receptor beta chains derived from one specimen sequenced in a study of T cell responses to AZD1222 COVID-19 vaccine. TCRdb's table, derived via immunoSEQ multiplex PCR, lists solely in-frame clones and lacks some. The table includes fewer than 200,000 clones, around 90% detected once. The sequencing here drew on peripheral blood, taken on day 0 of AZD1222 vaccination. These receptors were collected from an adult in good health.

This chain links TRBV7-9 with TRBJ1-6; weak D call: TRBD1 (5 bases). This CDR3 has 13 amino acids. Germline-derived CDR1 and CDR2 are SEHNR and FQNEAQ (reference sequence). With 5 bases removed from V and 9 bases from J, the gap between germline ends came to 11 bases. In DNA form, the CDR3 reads TGTGCCAGCAGCGGGACGGGAGGTTCACCCCTCCACTTT. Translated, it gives CASSGTGGSPLHF.

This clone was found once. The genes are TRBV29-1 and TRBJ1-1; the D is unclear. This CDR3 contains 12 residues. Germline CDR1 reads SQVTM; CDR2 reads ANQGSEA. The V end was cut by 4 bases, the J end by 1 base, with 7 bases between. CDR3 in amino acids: CSVGFGNTEAFF. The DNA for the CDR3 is TGCAGCGTTGGTTTTGGGAACACTGAAGCTTTCTTT.

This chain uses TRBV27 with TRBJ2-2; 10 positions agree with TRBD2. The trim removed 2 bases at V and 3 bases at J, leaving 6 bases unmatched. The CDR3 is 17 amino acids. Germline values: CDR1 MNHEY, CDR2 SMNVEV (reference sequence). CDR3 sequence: CASSLMGLAGDTGELFF. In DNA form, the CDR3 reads TGTGCCAGCAGTTTAATGGGGCTAGCGGGGGACACCGGGGAGCTGTTTTTT.

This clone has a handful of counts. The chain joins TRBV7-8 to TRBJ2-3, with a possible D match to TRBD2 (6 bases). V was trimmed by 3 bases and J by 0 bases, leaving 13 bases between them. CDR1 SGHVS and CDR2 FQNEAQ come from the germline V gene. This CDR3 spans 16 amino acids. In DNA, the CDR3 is TGTGCCAGCAGCTTCCGGAGGGGAGGAAGCACAGATACGCAGTATTTT. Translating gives CASSFRRGGSTDTQYF.

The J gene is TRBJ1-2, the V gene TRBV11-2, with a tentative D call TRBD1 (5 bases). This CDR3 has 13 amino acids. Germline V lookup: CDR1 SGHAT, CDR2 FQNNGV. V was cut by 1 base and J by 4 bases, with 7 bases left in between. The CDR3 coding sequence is TGTGCCAGCAGCTTAGGGCAGGGCTATGGCTACACCTTC. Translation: CASSLGQGYGYTF. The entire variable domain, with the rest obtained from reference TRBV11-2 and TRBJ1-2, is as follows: EAGVAQSPRYKIIEKRQSVAFWCNPISGHATLYWYQQILGQGPKLLIQFQNNGVVDDSQLPKDRFSAERLKGVDSTLKIQPAKLEDSAVYLCASSLGQGYGYTFGSGTRLTVV.

The CDR3 nucleotides read TGTGCCTGGAGCCCTGGGGGAGGGAGGAATTCACCCCTCCACTTT. Protein sequence: CAWSPGGGRNSPLHF. The genes are TRBV30 and TRBJ1-6; D might be TRBD1 (5 bases). The germline V and J ends were trimmed by 3 bases and 7 bases, with 16 bases remaining between them. The CDR3 contains 15 residues. The germline CDR1 and CDR2 sequences are GTSNPN and SVGIG (reference sequence).

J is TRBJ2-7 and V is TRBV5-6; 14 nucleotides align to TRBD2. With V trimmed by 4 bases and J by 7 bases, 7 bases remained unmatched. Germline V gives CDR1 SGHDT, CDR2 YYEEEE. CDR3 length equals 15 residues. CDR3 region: CASSPGLAGVREQYF. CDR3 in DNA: TGTGCCAGCAGCCCGGGACTAGCGGGAGTCAGGGAGCAGTACTTC.

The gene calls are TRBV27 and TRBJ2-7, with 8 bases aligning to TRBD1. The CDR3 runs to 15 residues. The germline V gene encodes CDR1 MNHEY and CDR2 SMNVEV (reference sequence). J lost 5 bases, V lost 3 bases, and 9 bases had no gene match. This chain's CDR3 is CASSFRGQGSHEQYF. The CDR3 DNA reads TGTGCCAGCAGTTTCAGAGGACAGGGTTCCCACGAGCAGTACTTC.

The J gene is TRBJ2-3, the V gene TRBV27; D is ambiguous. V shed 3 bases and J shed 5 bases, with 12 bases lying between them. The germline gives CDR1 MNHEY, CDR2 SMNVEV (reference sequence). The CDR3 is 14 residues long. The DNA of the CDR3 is TGTGCCAGCAGTTTGTGGGCCTCCAAAGATACGCAGTATTTT. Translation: CASSLWASKDTQYF.

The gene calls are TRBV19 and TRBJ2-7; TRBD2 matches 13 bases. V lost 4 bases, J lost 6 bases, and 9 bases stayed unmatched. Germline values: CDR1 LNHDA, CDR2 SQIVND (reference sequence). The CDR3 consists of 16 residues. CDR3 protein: CASSNYLGTSGTEQYF. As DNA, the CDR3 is TGTGCCAGTAGTAACTACCTCGGGACTAGCGGGACCGAGCAGTACTTC.

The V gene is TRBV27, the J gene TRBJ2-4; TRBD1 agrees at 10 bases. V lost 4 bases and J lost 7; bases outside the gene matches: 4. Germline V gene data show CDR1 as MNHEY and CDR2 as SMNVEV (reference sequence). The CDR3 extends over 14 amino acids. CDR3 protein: CASSSPGQGNIQYF. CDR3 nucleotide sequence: TGTGCCAGCAGTTCACCGGGACAGGGGAACATTCAGTACTTC.

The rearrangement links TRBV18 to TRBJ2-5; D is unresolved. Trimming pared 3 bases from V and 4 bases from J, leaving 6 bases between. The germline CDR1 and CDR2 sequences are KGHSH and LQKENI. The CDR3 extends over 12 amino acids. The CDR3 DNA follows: TGTGCCAGCTCACCTGAAAGAGAGACCCAGTACTTC. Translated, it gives CASSPERETQYF. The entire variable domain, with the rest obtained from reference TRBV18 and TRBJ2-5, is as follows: NAGVMQNPRHLVRRRGQEARLRCSPMKGHSHVYWYRQLPEEGLKFMVYLQKENIIDESGMPKERFSAEFPKEGPSILRIQQVVRGDSAAYFCASSPERETQYFGPGTRLLVL.

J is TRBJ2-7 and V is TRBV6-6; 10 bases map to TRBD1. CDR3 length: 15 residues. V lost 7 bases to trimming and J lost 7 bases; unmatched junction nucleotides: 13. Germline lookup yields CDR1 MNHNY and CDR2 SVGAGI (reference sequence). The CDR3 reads CASTRQGAGRWEQYF. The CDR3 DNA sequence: TGTGCCAGCACCCGACAGGGGGCCGGCCGTTGGGAGCAGTACTTC.

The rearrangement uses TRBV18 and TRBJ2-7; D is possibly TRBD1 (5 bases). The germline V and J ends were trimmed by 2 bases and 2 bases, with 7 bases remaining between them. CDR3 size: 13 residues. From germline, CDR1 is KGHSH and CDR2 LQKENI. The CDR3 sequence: CASSPGAAYEQYF. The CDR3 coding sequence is TGTGCCAGCTCACCAGGGGCCGCCTACGAGCAGTACTTC.

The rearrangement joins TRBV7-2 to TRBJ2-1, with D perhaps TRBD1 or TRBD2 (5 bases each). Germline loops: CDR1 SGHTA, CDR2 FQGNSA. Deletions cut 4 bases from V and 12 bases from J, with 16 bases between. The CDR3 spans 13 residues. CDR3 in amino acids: CASSSDTGRRQFF. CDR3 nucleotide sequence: TGTGCCAGCAGCTCTGACACGGGACGGAGGCAGTTCTTC.

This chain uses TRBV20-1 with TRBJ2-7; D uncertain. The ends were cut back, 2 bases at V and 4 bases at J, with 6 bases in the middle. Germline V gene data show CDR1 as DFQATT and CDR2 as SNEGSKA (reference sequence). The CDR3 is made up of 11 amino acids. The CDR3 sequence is CSARMQYEQYF. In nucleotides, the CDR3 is TGCAGTGCTAGAATGCAGTACGAGCAGTACTTC.

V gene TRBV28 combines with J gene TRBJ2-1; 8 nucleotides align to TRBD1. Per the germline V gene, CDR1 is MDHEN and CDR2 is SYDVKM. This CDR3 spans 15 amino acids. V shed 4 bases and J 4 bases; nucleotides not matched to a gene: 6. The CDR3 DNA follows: TGTGCCAGCAGTTCAGGACAGGGCCGGTACAATGAGCAGTTCTTC. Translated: CASSSGQGRYNEQFF. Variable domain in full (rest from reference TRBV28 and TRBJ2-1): DVKVTQSSRYLVKRTGEKVFLECVQDMDHENMFWYRQDPGLGLRLIYFSYDVKMKEKGDIPEGYSVSREKKERFSLILESASTNQTSMYLCASSSGQGRYNEQFFGPGTRLTVL.

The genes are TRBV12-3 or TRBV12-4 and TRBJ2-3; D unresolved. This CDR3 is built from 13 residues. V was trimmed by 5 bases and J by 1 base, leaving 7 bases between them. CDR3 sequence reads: CASSTRRTDTQYF. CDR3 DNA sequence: TGTGCCAGCAGTACCCGCCGCACAGATACGCAGTATTTT.

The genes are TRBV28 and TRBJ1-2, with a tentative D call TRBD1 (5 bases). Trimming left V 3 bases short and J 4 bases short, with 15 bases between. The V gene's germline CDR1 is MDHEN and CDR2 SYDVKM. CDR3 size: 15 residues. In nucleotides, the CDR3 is TGTGCCAGCAGTTTCGAGGGGCAGGGAGTCTATGGCTACACCTTC. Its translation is CASSFEGQGVYGYTF.